Each of the 28 T cell receptor beta chains below was sequenced from the same sample in a study of T cell responses to AZD1222 COVID-19 vaccine. Profiling relied on immunoSEQ multiplex PCR, and the TCRdb table lists in-frame clones only, not all of them. The profile shows tens of thousands of clones, roughly 86% of them singletons. The sample in question was peripheral blood, obtained 28 days after the second AZD1222 dose. The receptor set was obtained from an adult who received the AZD1222 COVID-19 vaccine.

The chain combines TRBV19 with TRBJ1-4; perhaps TRBD1 as D (6 bases). Germline CDR1 LNHDA, CDR2 SQIVND (reference sequence). This CDR3 has 15 residues. The V end lost 7 bases, the J end lost 0 bases, and 12 bases lay between the germline ends. The CDR3 reads CASTGGAATNEKLFF. The CDR3 DNA is TGTGCCAGTACCGGGGGCGCGGCAACTAATGAAAAACTGTTTTTT.

This clone was seen more than once but under ten times. V is TRBV2 and J is TRBJ2-3; 7 bases align to TRBD1. Germline V lookup: CDR1 SNHLY, CDR2 FYNNEI. This CDR3 region has 14 residues. Germline trimming cut 8 bases from V and 2 bases from J; bases unmatched to any gene: 7. CDR3 amino acids: CASVWDRITDTQYF. In DNA, the CDR3 is TGTGCCAGCGTTTGGGACAGAATCACAGATACGCAGTATTTT.

The chain employs TRBV7-2 and TRBJ2-2, with D perhaps TRBD1 (5 bases). Trimming stripped 5 bases from V and 7 bases from J, with 17 bases between. Germline V gene data show CDR1 as SGHTA and CDR2 as FQGNSA. This CDR3 comprises 15 residues. CDR3: CASSSSHDRRGELFF. The CDR3 region has the DNA TGTGCCAGCAGCAGCTCCCACGACAGACGCGGGGAGCTGTTTTTT.

This chain connects TRBV24-1 to TRBJ2-2; 8 bases are a match to TRBD2. V dropped 4 bases and J dropped 1; count of bases not matched to a gene: 4. This CDR3 is built from 16 residues. Germline V gene data show CDR1 as KGHDR and CDR2 as SFDVKD. The CDR3 here is CATSDRGTRNTGELFF. The DNA for the CDR3 is TGTGCCACCAGTGACCGTGGGACTAGGAACACCGGGGAGCTGTTTTTT.

The chain recombines TRBV18 with TRBJ2-5; D uncertain. The CDR3 extends over 12 amino acids. V was trimmed by 0 bases and J by 5 bases, leaving 4 bases between them. Germline V CDR1 and CDR2: KGHSH, LQKENI. DNA of the CDR3: TGTGCCAGCTCACCACCGGGGGAGACCCAGTACTTC. It specifies CASSPPGETQYF.

The chain employs TRBV7-8 and TRBJ1-5, with 8 nucleotides matching TRBD1. Germline CDR1 is SGHVS and CDR2 is FQNEAQ. This CDR3 is built from 16 residues. After removal of 1 base from V and 5 bases from J, the junction contained 7 bases not matched to a gene. For the CDR3, the DNA is TGTGCCAGCAGCTTAGTCGGGACAGGTCATGATCAGCCCCAGCATTTT. As protein: CASSLVGTGHDQPQHF.

This chain links TRBV30 with TRBJ1-2; a possible D gene is TRBD1 (5 bases). The germline V and J ends were trimmed by 4 bases and 0 bases, with 18 bases remaining between them. Germline CDR1 and CDR2: GTSNPN and SVGIG (reference sequence). The CDR3 runs to 16 residues. CDR3 residues: CAWTLLWGIANYGYTF. The CDR3 DNA is TGTGCCTGGACCCTTTTGTGGGGCATCGCTAACTATGGCTACACCTTC.

The V and J genes are TRBV6-1 and TRBJ2-1; D may be TRBD1 (6 bases). The CDR3 spans 19 residues. The V gene's germline CDR1 is MNHNS and CDR2 SASEGT. The V gene lost 3 bases and the J gene lost 6 bases, with 27 bases spanning the gap. CDR3 DNA: TGTGCCAGCAGTGAGTTGTCAGGGGCTGGTATCGGCTTCCGCAATGAGCAGTTCTTC. Its protein is CASSELSGAGIGFRNEQFF.

This sequence joins TRBV18 and TRBJ2-1; 11 bases are a match to TRBD2. Per the germline V gene, CDR1 is KGHSH and CDR2 is LQKENI. Trimming took 3 bases from V and 4 from J; bases not matched to a gene: 2. This CDR3 has 15 residues. The CDR3 sequence: CASSPGLAAYNEQFF. The CDR3 DNA reads TGTGCCAGCTCACCGGGACTAGCGGCTTACAATGAGCAGTTCTTC.

This clone was observed a few times. The V and J genes are TRBV5-1 and TRBJ2-7; D ambiguous. V dropped 0 bases and J dropped 6 bases, with 16 bases sitting between them. Germline loops: CDR1 SGHRS, CDR2 YFSETQ. This CDR3 region has 15 residues. CDR3 coding DNA: TGCGCCAGCAGCTTGGGGGGTAGTAATTGGAGCGAGCAGTACTTC. Translation gives CASSLGGSNWSEQYF.

The gene calls are TRBV4-2 and TRBJ2-1; D gene unclear. CDR3 length: 18 residues. The V end was cut by 2 bases, the J end by 0 bases, with 17 bases between. Germline V gene data show CDR1 as LGHNA and CDR2 as YNFKEQ. CDR3 nucleotides: TGTGCCAGCAGCCAAATGTTTAGGGTCAGGAGCTCCTACAATGAGCAGTTCTTC. This sequence encodes CASSQMFRVRSSYNEQFF.

V is TRBV7-3 and J is TRBJ2-2, with 8 bases that match TRBD2. The CDR3 spans 15 residues. The junction had 5 bases not matched to a gene; V was cut back by 5 bases and J by 3 bases. Germline V gene sequence: CDR1 SGHTA, CDR2 FQGTGA. The CDR3 sequence: CASSPLAGYTGELFF. The DNA for the CDR3 is TGTGCCAGCAGCCCCTTAGCGGGGTACACCGGGGAGCTGTTTTTT.

The chain is built from TRBV5-1 and TRBJ1-2; possibly TRBD1 for D (5 bases). The CDR3 runs to 14 residues. CDR1 is SGHRS and CDR2 is YFSETQ in the germline V gene. The V and J ends lost 0 bases and 7 bases respectively, with 13 bases between them. The CDR3 sequence: CASSLEQGLSGYTF. The CDR3 region has the DNA TGCGCCAGCAGCTTGGAGCAGGGTTTGTCTGGCTACACCTTC.

This clone came up a few times. The chain combines TRBV9 with TRBJ2-6; 12 nucleotides agree with TRBD2. The CDR3 extends over 18 amino acids. Germline V gene lookup returns CDR1 SGDLS and CDR2 YYNGEE. Trimming at V came to 3 bases and at J to 0 bases, leaving 4 bases not matched to a gene. CDR3 in DNA: TGTGCCAGCAGCGCCAGACTAGCGGGAGCCTCTGGGGCCAACGTCCTGACTTTC. This encodes CASSARLAGASGANVLTF.

This chain connects TRBV2 to TRBJ2-1; 13 nucleotides agree with TRBD2. The CDR3 is made up of 16 amino acids. After removal of 6 bases from V and 5 bases from J, the junction contained 7 bases not matched to a gene. CDR1 is SNHLY and CDR2 is FYNNEI in the germline V gene. The CDR3 here is CASSSKGLAGNNEQFF. The CDR3 nucleotides read TGTGCCAGCAGCTCGAAGGGACTAGCGGGAAACAATGAGCAGTTCTTC.

This chain connects TRBV7-8 to TRBJ2-3, with TRBD2 identical over 7 bases. Losses at the gene ends were 4 bases for V and 4 bases for J; bases not matched to a gene: 11. The CDR3 contains 16 residues. Germline assignment: CDR1 SGHVS and CDR2 FQNEAQ. DNA of the CDR3: TGTGCCAGCAGCTCAGAACTAGCGTCGCCGGCAGATACGCAGTATTTT. It encodes CASSSELASPADTQYF.

The rearrangement links TRBV5-1 to TRBJ1-4; 7 positions match TRBD1. The CDR3 has 16 residues. Germline CDR1 SGHRS, CDR2 YFSETQ. Trimming at V came to 4 bases and at J to 0 bases, leaving 6 bases not matched to a gene. CDR3 DNA sequence: TGCGCCAGCAGCGACCGGGACAGCGCAACTAATGAAAAACTGTTTTTT. It encodes CASSDRDSATNEKLFF.

This clone was recorded once. V and J are TRBV2 and TRBJ1-3; D uncertain. Trimming left V 1 base short and J 11 bases short, with 18 bases between. Per germline, CDR1 SNHLY and CDR2 FYNNEI. The CDR3 totals 15 residues. The CDR3 loop reads CASSEDSMLGIPIYF. The CDR3 DNA follows: TGTGCCAGCAGTGAAGACAGTATGTTGGGGATTCCCATATATTTT. The full variable domain, with the rest looked up from reference TRBV2 and TRBJ1-3, is EPEVTQTPSHQVTQMGQEVILRCVPISNHLYFYWYRQILGQKVEFLVSFYNNEISEKSEIFDDQFSVERPDGSNFTLKIRSTKLEDSAMYFCASSEDSMLGIPIYFGEGSWLTVV.

The chain is built from TRBV28 and TRBJ1-5, with unresolved D. The germline V gene encodes CDR1 MDHEN and CDR2 SYDVKM. The CDR3 covers 13 residues. V lost 5 bases to trimming and J lost 4 bases, with 9 bases between them. CDR3 protein: CASSRTVNQPQHF. CDR3 in DNA: TGTGCCAGCAGTCGGACCGTAAATCAGCCCCAGCATTTT.

The chain employs TRBV10-2 and TRBJ1-5, with D possibly matching TRBD1 (6 bases). This CDR3 contains 14 residues. The V end lost 3 bases, the J end lost 8 bases, and 14 bases lay between the germline ends. The V gene's germline CDR1 is WSHSY and CDR2 SAAADI. In nucleotides, the CDR3 is TGCGCCAGCAGTGAACGTTTAAAGGGGGAGCCCCAGCATTTT. It translates to CASSERLKGEPQHF.

This chain joins TRBV3-1 (or the pseudogene TRBV3-2) and TRBJ1-6, with a weak D call TRBD1 (5 bases). The CDR3 is 16 residues long. The V and J ends lost 1 base and 4 bases respectively, with 11 bases between them. The germline V gene encodes CDR1 LGHDT and CDR2 YNNKEL (reference sequence). The CDR3 region is CASSQVGRNYNSPLHF. CDR3 coding DNA: TGTGCCAGCAGCCAAGTGGGACGAAATTATAATTCACCCCTCCACTTT.

The chain combines TRBV5-1 with TRBJ1-2, with D tentatively TRBD1 (5 bases). Germline V gene lookup returns CDR1 SGHRS and CDR2 YFSETQ. V lost 4 bases and J 7 bases, leaving 20 bases between the germline ends. The CDR3 has 15 amino acids. Here the CDR3 reads CASSQAPEGRGGYTF. CDR3 nucleotides: TGCGCCAGCAGCCAAGCGCCGGAGGGAAGGGGTGGCTACACCTTC.

The chain joins TRBV25-1 to TRBJ2-7; 8 nucleotides agree with TRBD2. J gave up 2 bases and V 6 bases, and 18 bases lay outside the gene matches. CDR3 size: 18 residues. Germline values: CDR1 MGHDK, CDR2 SYGVNS. This CDR3 is CASRGPPSSGSTTYEQYF. The CDR3 DNA reads as TGTGCCAGCAGGGGCCCCCCATCGAGCGGGAGCACAACCTACGAGCAGTACTTC.

The chain couples TRBV27 to TRBJ2-2; TRBD1 or TRBD2 may be the D gene (5 bases each). Germline CDR1 and CDR2: MNHEY and SMNVEV (reference sequence). This CDR3 spans 16 amino acids. Trimming removed 5 bases from V and 5 bases from J, with 18 bases in between. The CDR3 sequence: CASSPRLIGGTGELFF. CDR3 DNA sequence: TGTGCCAGCAGTCCTAGACTCATTGGGGGTACCGGGGAGCTGTTTTTT.

V usage is TRBV2 and J usage is TRBJ2-7, with 7 bases fitting TRBD1. The CDR3 extends over 14 amino acids. The germline V gene has CDR1 SNHLY and CDR2 FYNNEI. The trim removed 7 bases at V and 7 bases at J, leaving 13 bases unmatched. CDR3 region: CASKFGTAAWEQYF. The DNA for the CDR3 is TGTGCCAGCAAATTCGGGACAGCGGCCTGGGAGCAGTACTTC.

The rearrangement joins TRBV7-2 to TRBJ2-1; D remains unclear. Deletions cut 0 bases from V and 6 bases from J, with 12 bases between. The CDR3 covers 15 residues. Germline V lookup: CDR1 SGHTA, CDR2 FQGNSA. The CDR3 loop reads CASSLARRTANEQFF. DNA for the CDR3: TGTGCCAGCAGCTTAGCGCGCAGGACCGCCAATGAGCAGTTCTTC.

The chain recombines TRBV18 with TRBJ2-3, with TRBD2 matching over 10 bases. The length of the CDR3 is 15 residues. The J segment lost 4 bases and the V segment lost 4 bases, leaving 5 bases of the junction unmatched. Germline lookup yields CDR1 KGHSH and CDR2 LQKENI. The CDR3 region is CASSLASGRSDTQYF. The DNA of the CDR3 is TGTGCCAGCTCACTCGCTAGCGGGAGATCAGATACGCAGTATTTT.

V and J are TRBV2 and TRBJ1-2, with D maybe TRBD1 (5 bases). V was pared by 1 base and J by 7 bases, with 7 bases between. This CDR3 is 12 amino acids long. Germline loops: CDR1 SNHLY, CDR2 FYNNEI. In DNA form, the CDR3 reads TGTGCCAGCAGTGAAGGGGGGGGTGGCTACACCTTC. As protein: CASSEGGGGYTF.